The 12 T cell receptor beta chains in this list originate from one sample, sequenced in a study of T cell clonality in common variable immunodeficiency. Some clones are missing from TCRdb's copy, which holds only in-frame ones; the method was immunoSEQ multiplex PCR. The sample gives about 39,000 clones, none seen only once, and the top ten clones hold around 1.5%. The sample was peripheral blood mononuclear cells. These receptors were taken from a person aged 18 to 70 in good health.

This clone was found a few times. The CDR3 protein is CASSYGQGGNYGQYF. The DNA read from the CDR3 is TGTGCCAGCAGCTACGGACAGGGAGGCAACTATGGT. V gene TRBV7-3 combines with J gene TRBJ2-4; 8 bases match TRBD1. The CDR3 end is not reached by the read, which stops 3 residues before it; the germline J gene fills it in. Germline values: CDR1 SGHTA, CDR2 FQGTGA. This CDR3 region has 15 residues.

This clone was observed at least ten times. The read ends 3 residues early relative to the CDR3; the germline J gene fills the gap. The chain has TRBV14 and TRBJ2-5; 11 nucleotides align to TRBD1. The CDR3 runs to 17 residues. V shed 2 bases and J 2 bases; nucleotides not matched to a gene: 7. Germline V gene data show CDR1 as SGHDN and CDR2 as FVKESK. The CDR3 loop is CASSQRTGGGWQETQYF. The DNA read from the CDR3 is TGTGCCAGCAGCCAAAGGACAGGGGGCGGATGGCAAGAGACC. Together with reference TRBV14 and TRBJ2-5, the CDR3 gives the full variable domain: EAGVTQFPSHSVIEKGQTVTLRCDPISGHDNLYWYRRVMGKEIKFLLHFVKESKQDESGMPNNRFLAERTGGTYSTLKVQPAELEDSGVYFCASSQRTGGGWQETQYFGPGTRLLVL.

As concerns this clone: The CDR3 goes on 3 residues after the read ends, and that part is filled in from the germline J gene. This chain uses TRBV7-6 with TRBJ2-2; 9 nucleotides agree with TRBD2. Germline CDR1 and CDR2: SGHVS and FNYEAQ. There are 15 residues in the CDR3. V lost 3 bases and J lost 3; bases outside the gene matches: 2. The CDR3 bases that were read are TGTGCCAGCAGCTTTAGCGGGAGAGACACCGGGGAG. Translating it yields CASSFSGRDTGE. In full, the CDR3 is CASSFSGRDTGELFF.

There are many counts of this clone. The read finishes 3 residues shy of the CDR3 end, and the germline J gene is used to complete it. This chain connects TRBV19 to TRBJ1-1; D uncertain. There are 13 residues in the CDR3. Trimming took 2 bases from V and 2 from J, leaving 6 bases between them. Germline V gene sequence: CDR1 LNHDA, CDR2 SQIVND (reference sequence). This chain's CDR3 is CASSIQVNTEAFF. The part of the CDR3 DNA that was read is TGTGCCAGTAGTATACAGGTTAACACTGAA.

This clone came up many times. The missing CDR3 end, 3 residues past where the read stops, is filled in from the germline J gene. V and J are TRBV20-1 and TRBJ2-7; TRBD2 might be the D (5 bases). The ends were cut back, 4 bases at V and 3 bases at J, with 7 bases in the middle. The germline V gene encodes CDR1 DFQATT and CDR2 SNEGSKA (reference sequence). The CDR3 covers 11 residues. The CDR3: CSAKRYYEQYF. The DNA read from the CDR3 is TGCAGTGCTAAGCGGTACTACGAG.

This clone has ten or more counts. The CDR3 loop is CASSVDGASYEQYF. CDR3 bases read: TGTGCCAGCAGCGTAGATGGAGCTAGCTACGAG. V and J are TRBV9 and TRBJ2-7; no firm D call. Sequencing ends 3 residues short of the CDR3 end; the germline J gene provides the rest. Trimming took off 0 bases at V and 3 bases at J, with 10 bases between the two ends. Germline V lookup: CDR1 SGDLS, CDR2 YYNGEE. This CDR3 has 14 amino acids. The full variable domain, completed using reference TRBV9 and TRBJ2-7, is DSGVTQTPKHLITATGQRVTLRCSPRSGDLSVYWYQQSLDQGLQFLIQYYNGEERAKGNILERFSAQQFPDLHSELNLSSLELGDSALYFCASSVDGASYEQYFGPGTRLTVT.

In its sample, this clone was seen many times. The sequenced fragment ends 3 residues before the CDR3 boundary, so the rest is inferred from the germline J gene. The chain couples TRBV20-1 to TRBJ2-1; TRBD2 agrees at 8 bases. Germline assignment: CDR1 DFQATT and CDR2 SNEGSKA (reference sequence). With 6 bases clipped from V and 7 bases from J, the junction kept 11 bases outside the gene matches. The CDR3 totals 14 residues. CDR3 amino acids: CSAVLSGSANEQFF. The sequenced part of the CDR3 DNA is TGCAGTGCCGTCCTGAGCGGGAGTGCAAATGAG.

This clone was detected ten times or more. The read terminates 3 residues before the CDR3 end, so the remaining end is supplied by the germline J gene. The chain couples TRBV20-1 to TRBJ2-1; 7 bases match TRBD2. Trimming took 6 bases from V and 9 from J; bases not matched to a gene: 11. The CDR3 is 13 amino acids. The germline V gene encodes CDR1 DFQATT and CDR2 SNEGSKA (reference sequence). The sequenced part of the CDR3 DNA is TGCAGTGCCGTCCCCGGCGGGAGTGTTGAG. This encodes CSAVPGGSVE. The CDR3 in its entirety is CSAVPGGSVEQFF.

This clone occurred many times. The read ends 3 residues before the CDR3 terminus; that terminus is restored from the germline J gene. This rearrangement joins TRBV18 to TRBJ1-6; TRBD1 might be the D (6 bases). The ends were cut back, 3 bases at V and 7 bases at J, with 13 bases in the middle. Germline assignment: CDR1 KGHSH and CDR2 LQKENI. CDR3 length: 15 residues. CDR3 sequence: CASSPPVGQNSPLHF. The sequenced CDR3 bases are TGTGCCAGCTCACCGCCCGTTGGACAGAATTCACCC.

This clone occurred many times. The read halts 3 residues ahead of the CDR3 end, with the missing end drawn from the germline J gene. The V and J genes are TRBV18 and TRBJ2-3; TRBD1 might be the D (6 bases). Trimming shortened V by 3 bases and J by 0 bases, and 10 bases separated the two germline ends. The CDR3 runs 15 residues. The V gene's germline CDR1 is KGHSH and CDR2 LQKENI. The DNA read from the CDR3 is TGTGCCAGCTCACCGACCCAGGGGAGCACAGATACG. This encodes CASSPTQGSTDT. The CDR3 in its entirety is CASSPTQGSTDTQYF. The full variable domain, its missing parts supplied by reference TRBV18 and TRBJ2-3, is NAGVMQNPRHLVRRRGQEARLRCSPMKGHSHVYWYRQLPEEGLKFMVYLQKENIIDESGMPKERFSAEFPKEGPSILRIQQVVRGDSAAYFCASSPTQGSTDTQYFGPGTRLTVL.

This clone was seen only a few times. The sequenced fragment ends 3 residues before the CDR3 boundary, so the rest is inferred from the germline J gene. The V gene is TRBV5-6, the J gene TRBJ1-1; a weak D match, TRBD1 (5 bases). Per the germline V gene, CDR1 is SGHDT and CDR2 is YYEEEE. This CDR3 comprises 15 residues. V lost 2 bases, J lost 4 bases, and 15 bases lay in between. CDR3 DNA, as far as it was read: TGTGCCAGCAGCTTCCCCGACAGTCTGGCCACTGAA. It translates to CASSFPDSLATE. The entire CDR3 reads CASSFPDSLATEAFF.

This clone has at least ten counts. The read gets to within 3 residues of the CDR3 end, and the germline J gene fills in the rest. This chain links TRBV7-8 with TRBJ2-2; D is undetermined. There are 14 residues in the CDR3. Trimming shortened V by 5 bases and J by 1 base, and 8 bases separated the two germline ends. The germline gives CDR1 SGHVS, CDR2 FQNEAQ. CDR3 loop: CASSLDLNTGELFF. The part of the CDR3 DNA that was read is TGTGCCAGCAGCCTTGACTTGAACACCGGGGAG.